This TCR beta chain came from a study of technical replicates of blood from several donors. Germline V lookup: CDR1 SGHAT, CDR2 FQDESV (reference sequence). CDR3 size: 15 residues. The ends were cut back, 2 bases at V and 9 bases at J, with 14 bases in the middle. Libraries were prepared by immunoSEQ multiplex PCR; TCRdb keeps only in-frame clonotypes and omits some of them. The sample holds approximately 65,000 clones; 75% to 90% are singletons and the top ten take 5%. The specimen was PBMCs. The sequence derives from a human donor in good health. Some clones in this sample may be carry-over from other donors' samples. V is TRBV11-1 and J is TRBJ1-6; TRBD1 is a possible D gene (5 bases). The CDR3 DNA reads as TGTGCCAGCAGCTTATTTCAGGGTACCGTTTCACCCCTCCACTTT. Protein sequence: CASSLFQGTVSPLHF.